The T cell receptor (beta chain) described here comes from a study of shared clonotypes between healthy human individuals (dated by TCRdb to between 2020 and 2021). Study-wide context: The cohort included three men and two women between 18 and 49 years of age. For each donor, CD4 naive and CD4 memory were each run on three plates, CD8 naive on two plates, and CD8 memory on one plate. Libraries were prepared and TCR repertoires were sequenced by different laboratories using diverse techniques, in order to increase sequencing depth and limit assay-specific biases. The study deeply sequenced blood TCR repertoires of several healthy adults to estimate repertoire size and the extent of clonotype sharing between individuals. Per donor, leukapheresis produced somewhere between about 0.94 and 9.5 billion PBMCs. Points the paper makes about the study in general: Pairwise subsampling led to the expectation that sequencing depth would affect the degree of clonotype sharing among donors. Estimated clonotype richness was generally larger for naive than for memory subsets. When a handful of donors were compared, the shared fraction of clonotypes was around 5% for naive CD4, about 4% for naive CD8, 2.3% for memory CD4, and roughly 0.43% for memory CD8. Incomplete sequencing was indicated by rarefaction of sorted-subset datasets, despite the large sequencing depth. Sampling was limited to blood, and TCR repertoires in tissue likely differ from TCR repertoires in blood. The genetic and exposure-history diversity represented was limited by the small number of donors. Higher generation probabilities were observed for clonotypes shared by all four sorted-subset donors than for non-shared clonotypes.

Using the deep immunoSEQ assay, multiplex PCR amplified TCR CDR3 regions from genomic DNA. Genomic DNA extracted from each cell subset was distributed evenly over all wells of several immunoSEQ 96-well plates, and each plate served as one replicate. For sorted subsets, 150 to 200 ng genomic DNA, equal to tens of thousands of T cell genomes, was loaded into each replicate PCR. The purified libraries were quantified using a Qubit 3.0 fluorometer, sized with a Bioanalyzer 2100, and then quantified again using the KAPA Library Quantification kit. Each immunoSEQ 96-well plate was sequenced on its own single-read 150-cycle Illumina NextSeq 550 flow cell. The authors' analysis ran thus. The immunoSEQ output contained only junctional sequences without quality scores, so filtering could not match that applied to full-length reads. To assign V/J genes and CDR3, sequences were annotated against IMGT germline references using PyIR, a Python wrapper for IgBLAST v1.9. Reads were removed for weak V/J assignments (E-value above 1e-6), missing CDR3, stop codons, out-of-frame junctions, or ambiguous translated residues. V3J clonotypes were defined by identical inferred V gene, J gene, and CDR3 amino acid sequence. Percentage overlap between repertoires was computed as shared unique clonotypes divided by the size of the smaller repertoire. RTK rarefaction, the Chao1 estimator, and Recon v2.1 estimates of unobserved clonotypes were used to assess repertoire richness. Generation probabilities for all TCRbeta clonotypes obtained by the gDNA method from several donors were computed using OLGA. The immuneACCESS repertoire file appears here via TCRdb, limited to in-frame rearrangements. These files lack a portion of the clones; in checked studies, under half of the deficit traces to unresolved V genes, and the cause of the others is not known. The V and J calls and clone size come from that table; D and trimming were worked out from the DNA. The sample yields 550,000 to 850,000 clones; approximately 77% were counted once. Clones ranked in the top ten supply more than 1.5% of the sample.

Donors were healthy HIV-negative adults with no recently reported acute infections or vaccinations. Every donor was a Caucasian adult living in Nashville, Tennessee, USA. Magnetic negative selection was used to enrich CD4+ T cells, after which naive cells were positively selected on CD45RA and the negative fraction became the memory subset. Blood was obtained by leukapheresis, after which PBMCs were separated by Ficoll-Histopaque density gradient centrifugation and cryopreserved in liquid nitrogen vapor phase. Analytical flow cytometry was used to check the purity and quantity of every magnetically sorted T cell population. Each sorted fraction had its genomic DNA isolated and then quantified by UV absorbance on a Nanodrop 2000c. Notes on this clone: The antigen it binds to is not known. Per-nucleotide qualities are absent, and no much larger clonotype sits a single base away.

Sequencing was performed on memory CD4+ T cells sorted from blood. Taken with the paper, the label for cell subset or site translates to: CD45RA-negative fraction. This receptor was identified in a young woman in good health.

The DNA reads TGTGCCAGCAGCCATCTGGGGGGAAAACTGTTTTTT. Its protein is CASSHLGGKLFF. This chain joins TRBV5-4 to TRBJ1-4; TRBD1 is a weak D gene call, 5 bases matching. CDR1 SGHNT and CDR2 YYREEE were looked up in the germline V gene (reference sequence). Measured from the cysteine to the phenylalanine, the CDR3 is 12 residues long. The only DNA kept is the CDR3, 36 bases in frame from the first base. Between the V and J ends, shortened by 4 bases and 10 bases respectively, the junction contains 11 bases.